Following are 7 T cell receptor beta chains from one sample sequenced in a study of graft-versus-host responses after intestinal transplantation. Sequenced by immunoSEQ multiplex PCR; TCRdb stores in-frame clones only, minus some. The repertoire consists of around 37,000 clones, with 87% occurring once and the leading ten covering roughly 18%. The starting material, graft tissue, was processed to release intraepithelial and lamina propria lymphocytes. Sample: ileum tissue, taken 200 to 210 days after intestinal transplant. The receptors come from a human patient who received an intestinal transplant, so some T cells may come from the graft donor.

The V and J genes are TRBV6-1 and TRBJ1-4, with TRBD1 identical over 7 bases. This CDR3 region has 15 residues. CDR1 and CDR2 (germline): MNHNS, SASEGT. The junction had 7 bases not matched to a gene; V was cut back by 4 bases and J by 5 bases. The CDR3 DNA reads as TGTGCCAGCAGTGCTCCCACGGGACAGAATGAAAAACTGTTTTTT. Its protein is CASSAPTGQNEKLFF.

The CDR3, as DNA: TGCGCCAGCAGCCAAGTGGCGACTAGCGGAAACATTCAGTACTTC. Translation gives CASSQVATSGNIQYF. The rearrangement links TRBV4-1 to TRBJ2-4; 9 bases are shared with TRBD2. The junction had 4 bases not matched to a gene; V was cut back by 1 base and J by 6 bases. CDR3 length equals 15 residues. CDR1 and CDR2 (germline): MGHRA, YSYEKL.

This clone was recorded only once. The V gene is TRBV28, the J gene TRBJ1-2; possible D gene TRBD1, 5 bases. The CDR3 is 17 amino acids. Germline V gives CDR1 MDHEN, CDR2 SYDVKM. The V end was cut by 8 bases, the J end by 2 bases, with 24 bases between. The chain's CDR3 is CASRRPGWGGENYGYTF. CDR3 DNA: TGTGCCAGCCGCCGACCGGGATGGGGGGGGGAGAACTATGGCTACACCTTC.

The chain employs TRBV9 and TRBJ1-1; the D gene is possibly TRBD1 (5 bases). The CDR3 extends over 14 amino acids. V was cut by 5 bases and J by 2 bases, with 13 bases left in between. Germline CDR1 and CDR2: SGDLS and YYNGEE. This chain's CDR3 is CASSPGTANTEAFF. The DNA for the CDR3 is TGTGCCAGCAGTCCCGGGACGGCCAACACTGAAGCTTTCTTT.

The chain combines TRBV6-1 with TRBJ2-5; TRBD1 aligns across 7 bases. CDR1 MNHNS and CDR2 SASEGT come from the germline V gene. The CDR3 is 14 amino acids. V was clipped by 6 bases and J by 5 bases; unmatched bases: 9. The CDR3 coding sequence is TGTGCCAGCAGGGGGGAGAGGGGGCAGGAGACCCAGTACTTC. This codes for CASRGERGQETQYF.

The DNA of the CDR3 is TGTGCCAGTAGGGAGGGACAGAGCTCCTACAATGAGCAGTTCTTC. This encodes CASREGQSSYNEQFF. This chain links TRBV19 with TRBJ2-1, with a tentative D call TRBD1 (7 bases). The CDR3 has 15 amino acids. Deletions cut 6 bases from V and 0 bases from J, with 12 bases between. Germline V gene data show CDR1 as LNHDA and CDR2 as SQIVND (reference sequence).

The V call is TRBV28, the J call TRBJ1-4; D is ambiguous. Germline-derived CDR1 and CDR2 are MDHEN and SYDVKM. V shed 2 bases and J shed 5 bases, with 6 bases lying between them. The CDR3 covers 13 residues. The CDR3 nucleotides read TGTGCCAGCAGTTTAGTTCCAAATGAAAAACTGTTTTTT. Its protein is CASSLVPNEKLFF.